A selection of T cell receptor beta chains follows, all from one sample in a study of blood T cells in healthy people across ages. TCRdb re-called the 5' RACE reads with MiXCR, one entry per CDR3 protein. This sample has around 690,000 distinct CDR3 sequences, with roughly 53% found just once. The sample consisted of blood. The source of these receptors is a man aged 55 to 70 in good health. Both conserved end residues are part of each CDR3. A D gene is named only where the DNA matches it firmly. Part of the rows lack a size; the others show once, few, many or a class for expanded clones.

TRBD1,TRBV9,TRBJ1-2,-,TGTGCCAGCAGCGTAGCTGACAGGGGGAACTATGGCTACACCTTC,CASSVADRGNYGYTF
TRBD1,TRBV29-1,TRBJ1-2,-,TGCAGCGTTGGTGAACCGGGACAGGGTAAAGGTGGCTACACCTTC,CSVGEPGQGKGGYTF
-,TRBV7-2,TRBJ2-5,-,TGTGCCAGCAGCTTGACTACCCGAGAGACCCAGTACTTC,CASSLTTRETQYF
TRBD1,TRBV5-5,TRBJ2-1,-,TGTGCCAGCAGCCCCCGGGACAGGGGAGGGAATGAGCAGTTCTTC,CASSPRDRGGNEQFF
-,TRBV29-1,TRBJ1-1,-,TGCAGCGTTTCACCCCCTAATCTGGGGTGGACTGAAGCTTTCTTT,CSVSPPNLGWTEAFF
-,TRBV3-1,TRBJ1-2,-,TGTGCCAGCAGCCAAGGTGGGCTCGGTGGCTACACCTTC,CASSQGGLGGYTF
TRBD2,TRBV6-2/TRBV6-3,TRBJ2-5,-,TGTGCCAGCAGCCTCCTAGTAGCGGGGCAAGAGACCCAGTACTTC,CASSLLVAGQETQYF
-,TRBV27,TRBJ1-1,-,TGTGCCAGCAGTTTAAACAGGGTGGACACTGAAGCTTTCTTT,CASSLNRVDTEAFF
-,TRBV7-9,TRBJ1-4,-,TGTGCCAGCAGTAGACTAGCCGATCCGGGTGAAAAACTGTTTTTT,CASSRLADPGEKLFF
-,TRBV20-1,TRBJ2-1,few,TGCAGTGCCCCGGTCCCTACAGGGAGCTCCTACAATGAGCAGTTCTTC,CSAPVPTGSSYNEQFF
TRBD2,TRBV13,TRBJ2-5,-,TGTGCCAGCAGCTTAGTGGCGGGGGGCGATTACAATGAGCAGTACTTC,CASSLVAGGDYNEQYF
-,TRBV5-1,TRBJ2-3,-,TGCGCCAGCAGCTCGGGGACGGAGCCCCGCGCAGATACGCAGTATTTT,CASSSGTEPRADTQYF
TRBD1,TRBV11-2,TRBJ2-4,-,TGTGCCAGCAGCTCAAGACAGGGGTCCAAAAACATTCAGTACTTC,CASSSRQGSKNIQYF
TRBD2,TRBV6-5,TRBJ2-5,-,TGTGCCAGCAAGACAGCGGGGGGGGCGTGGGAGACCCAGTACTTC,CASKTAGGAWETQYF
TRBD1,TRBV29-1,TRBJ2-1,-,TGCAGCGTTCACCGGGACAGGGTACGTGACAATGAGCAGTTCTTC,CSVHRDRVRDNEQFF
TRBD1,TRBV6-5,TRBJ2-7,-,TGTGCCAGCAGTGGGGTCACGACAGGGACCTACGAGCAGTACTTC,CASSGVTTGTYEQYF
-,TRBV20-1,TRBJ2-1,-,TGCAGTGCTAGAGTTAGAATTAGCGCGCGTGAGCAGTTCTTC,CSARVRISAREQFF
TRBD2,TRBV3-1,TRBJ2-1,few,TGTGCCAGCAGCCAACCCTGGCGGGGGGACAATGAGCAGTTCTTC,CASSQPWRGDNEQFF
TRBD1,TRBV6-1,TRBJ2-7,-,TGTGCCAGTCAGGGGGCCGGCTCCCTTTTCGAGCAGTACTTC,CASQGAGSLFEQYF
-,TRBV6-5,TRBJ2-7,-,TGTGCCAGCAGTTCCCCGGGACGGCAAGCCTACGAGCAGTACTTC,CASSSPGRQAYEQYF
-,TRBV29-1,TRBJ2-1,-,TGCAGCGGGGGTGATGATGAGCAGTTCTTC,CSGGDDEQFF
-,TRBV25-1,TRBJ2-2,-,TGTGCCAGCAGTGGGGCTGGGGGGCCGGACACCGGGGAGCTGTTTTTT,CASSGAGGPDTGELFF
TRBD1,TRBV5-1,TRBJ1-6,-,TGCGCCAGCAGCTTGGGGGGACAGGATGCCGAACCCCTCCACTTT,CASSLGGQDAEPLHF
TRBD1,TRBV20-1,TRBJ2-6,many,TGCAGTGCACTGGGACAGGACGTCCTGACTTTC,CSALGQDVLTF
-,TRBV5-1,TRBJ1-2,few,TGCGCCAGCAGCTTGGGTATCGCTAACTATGGCTACACCTTC,CASSLGIANYGYTF
TRBD2,TRBV7-9,TRBJ2-1,-,TGTGCCAGCAGCCTCCGGGGGGGGGAAAGCTCCTACAATGAGCAGTTCTTC,CASSLRGGESSYNEQFF
-,TRBV24-1,TRBJ1-2,-,TGTGCCACCAGTGAGACGGGTCCGGGCTATGGCTACACCTTC,CATSETGPGYGYTF
TRBD2,TRBV5-5,TRBJ2-5,-,TGTGCCAGCAGCTTGGAACTGGCTAGCGGGGGTTTTGAGCAGTACTTC,CASSLELASGGFEQYF
TRBD1,TRBV12-3/TRBV12-4,TRBJ2-5,-,TGTGCCAGCAGCCCCGGGACAGGGAGTAATTGGGAGACCCAGTACTTC,CASSPGTGSNWETQYF
-,TRBV5-5,TRBJ1-1,-,TGTGCCAGCAGCCGAAGGGACAACACTGAAGCTTTCTTT,CASSRRDNTEAFF
TRBD1,TRBV20-1,TRBJ2-7,few,TGCAGTGCCCGGGACAGGGGTTTCGAGCAGTACTTC,CSARDRGFEQYF
-,TRBV10-1,TRBJ2-5,-,TGCGCCAGCAGTGAGTCTGGGAAAGAGACCCAGTACTTC,CASSESGKETQYF
TRBD1,TRBV5-1,TRBJ1-5,-,TGCGCCAGCAGACGGACAGGGGAGGGCAATCAGCCCCAGCATTTT,CASRRTGEGNQPQHF
TRBD2,TRBV15,TRBJ2-3,-,TGTGCCACCTTACTAGCGGGGGGAGATACGCAGTATTTT,CATLLAGGDTQYF
TRBD2,TRBV28,TRBJ2-5,many,TGTGCCAGCGCGAGCGGGGGGGTCGAGACCCAGTACTTC,CASASGGVETQYF